This T cell receptor (beta chain) was captured in a study of blood T cell repertoires in COVID-19. Turning to the study itself: Both acute and convalescent COVID-19 samples were obtained from the United States, Italy and Spain. Nucleic acid was either cDNA or gDNA, and it came from T cells, B-cell-depleted T cells, or PBMCs.

Original methodology: Cell counts per sample came from amplifying reference gene primers. Repertoires were generated with immunoSEQ multiplex PCR, while TCRdb's copy carries only in-frame clones and drops some. Clone size and the V and J calls come from that table; the DNA yielded D and trimming. The data contain some 30,000 clones, about 90% of them singletons. Germline assignment: CDR1 SNHLY and CDR2 FYNNEI. After removal of 5 bases from V and 10 bases from J, the junction contained 7 bases not matched to a gene. This CDR3 comprises 14 residues. Sequenced sample: peripheral blood. The receptor was isolated from a man in his 70s with active or convalescent COVID-19. The genes are TRBV2 and TRBJ1-6; TRBD1 aligns across 8 bases. CDR3 sequence: CASSPQGAQSPLHF. CDR3 coding DNA: TGTGCCAGCAGTCCCCAGGGGGCGCAATCACCCCTCCACTTT. Using reference TRBV2 and TRBJ1-6 for the parts outside the CDR3, the full variable domain is EPEVTQTPSHQVTQMGQEVILRCVPISNHLYFYWYRQILGQKVEFLVSFYNNEISEKSEIFDDQFSVERPDGSNFTLKIRSTKLEDSAMYFCASSPQGAQSPLHFGNGTRLTVT.